These 20 T cell receptor beta chains were all obtained from the same sample, sequenced in a study of a mutant IDH1 vaccine in newly diagnosed glioma. Time point noted: week 5, during vaccination. Each dose of the vaccine consisted of 300 ug of mutant IDH1 20-mer peptide, with topical imiquimod. Method: immunoSEQ multiplex PCR; TCRdb's copy keeps in-frame clones and lacks some. Of around 61,000 clones in the sample, about 90% are singletons; the top ten hold approximately 4.6%. Their target antigens are unknown. The source was PBMCs, collected from a glioma patient whose treatment included an IDH1 peptide vaccine. These receptors all come from a woman in her thirties or forties with glioma.

The rearrangement joins TRBV13 to TRBJ2-1; the D is unclear. The CDR3 totals 13 residues. The germline V and J ends were trimmed by 8 bases and 7 bases, with 15 bases remaining between them. Germline CDR1 PRHDT, CDR2 FYEKMQ (reference sequence). The CDR3 sequence is CASSQDSKNEQFF. In nucleotides, the CDR3 is TGTGCCAGCTCGCAGGATTCGAAAAATGAGCAGTTCTTC.

The CDR3, as DNA: TGTGCCAGCAGCCCCGGACAGGGGTGGAATGAGCAGTTCTTC. Translation: CASSPGQGWNEQFF. The chain is built from TRBV13 and TRBJ2-1; the match to TRBD1 covers 9 bases. V lost 5 bases to trimming and J lost 7 bases; unmatched junction nucleotides: 6. There are 14 residues in the CDR3. Germline loops: CDR1 PRHDT, CDR2 FYEKMQ (reference sequence).

CDR3 region: CASSVGNTEAFF. In DNA, the CDR3 is TGCGCCAGCAGCGTCGGGAACACTGAAGCTTTCTTT. This chain joins TRBV4-1 and TRBJ1-1; no definite D call. CDR1 and CDR2 (germline): MGHRA, YSYEKL. V dropped 5 bases and J dropped 1 base, with 5 bases sitting between them. This CDR3 is built from 12 residues.

The chain links TRBV25-1 to TRBJ1-1; D perhaps matches TRBD1 (6 bases). CDR3 length equals 13 residues. V lost 4 bases and J lost 4, with 10 bases in between. The germline CDR1 and CDR2 sequences are MGHDK and SYGVNS. CDR3 residues: CASSVTGSTEAFF. The CDR3 DNA is TGTGCCAGCAGTGTTACAGGGAGCACTGAAGCTTTCTTT.

The table lists this clone with a few counts. This chain uses TRBV7-8 with TRBJ1-5, with D possibly being TRBD1 (5 bases). CDR1 SGHVS and CDR2 FQNEAQ come from the germline V gene. This CDR3 spans 16 amino acids. The germline V and J ends were trimmed by 2 bases and 1 base, with 12 bases remaining between them. The CDR3 sequence: CASSLLTWDSNQPQHF. The CDR3 coding sequence is TGTGCCAGCAGCTTACTTACCTGGGACAGCAATCAGCCCCAGCATTTT.

The chain carries TRBV10-3 and TRBJ2-3, with D possibly being TRBD1 (6 bases). Trimming left V 7 bases short and J 4 bases short, with 6 bases between. Germline CDR1 ENHRY, CDR2 SYGVKD. The CDR3 runs 11 residues. The CDR3 DNA follows: TGTGCCATCAAGGGGGCAGATACGCAGTATTTT. This translates into CAIKGADTQYF.

The chain couples TRBV7-2 to TRBJ1-2; 9 bases align to TRBD1. There are 13 residues in the CDR3. V gave up 5 bases and J gave up 5 bases; unmatched junction bases: 3. CDR1 is SGHTA and CDR2 is FQGNSA in the germline V gene. CDR3 nucleotides: TGTGCCAGCAGCCTACAGGGGGCATATGGCTACACCTTC. Its protein product is CASSLQGAYGYTF.

This chain connects TRBV6-1 to TRBJ2-1; D not certain. In germline, CDR1 is MNHNS, CDR2 SASEGT. CDR3 length: 16 amino acids. Trimming took 3 bases from V and 3 from J, leaving 15 bases between them. CDR3 protein: CASSERWAPIYNEQFF. The CDR3 DNA reads TGTGCCAGCAGTGAGAGGTGGGCTCCCATCTACAATGAGCAGTTCTTC.

This chain connects TRBV5-6 to TRBJ2-1; tentatively, D is TRBD1 (5 bases). This CDR3 has 13 amino acids. V was clipped by 0 bases and J by 5 bases, with 6 bases between them. Germline loops: CDR1 SGHDT, CDR2 YYEEEE. CDR3 amino acids: CASSLDRHNEQFF. CDR3 nucleotides: TGTGCCAGCAGCTTGGACAGGCACAATGAGCAGTTCTTC.

The J gene is TRBJ1-1, the V gene TRBV5-1; tentative D call: TRBD1 (6 bases). Germline-derived CDR1 and CDR2 are SGHRS and YFSETQ. V dropped 5 bases and J dropped 2 bases, with 16 bases sitting between them. This CDR3 has 15 amino acids. The CDR3 region is CASRPGGPLNTEAFF. CDR3 sequence (DNA): TGCGCCAGCAGGCCCGGGGGGCCCCTAAACACTGAAGCTTTCTTT.

In this sample, this clone turned up once. This chain joins TRBV11-2 and TRBJ2-7; no firm D call. Germline V gene data show CDR1 as SGHAT and CDR2 as FQNNGV. V was clipped by 6 bases and J by 6 bases, with 9 bases between them. The length of the CDR3 is 11 residues. The CDR3, as DNA: TGTGCCAGCAGTATTAGTCTCGAGCAGTACTTC. This encodes CASSISLEQYF.

V and J are TRBV7-9 and TRBJ1-4; no clear D gene. Trimming stripped 2 bases from V and 6 bases from J, with 22 bases between. Germline-derived CDR1 and CDR2 are SEHNR and FQNEAQ (reference sequence). The CDR3 is 18 residues long. The CDR3 here is CASSLTLYSANSDEKLFF. CDR3 sequence (DNA): TGTGCCAGCAGCTTAACTCTCTATTCGGCTAACTCGGATGAAAAACTGTTTTTT.

This clone is a singleton in its sample. The chain combines TRBV6-5 with TRBJ1-3; D not resolved. The V gene lost 0 bases and the J gene lost 1 base, with 10 bases spanning the gap. CDR1 is MNHEY and CDR2 is SVGAGI in the germline V gene. The CDR3 is made up of 16 amino acids. This CDR3 reads CASSYSWPKSGNTIYF. CDR3 DNA sequence: TGTGCCAGCAGTTACTCGTGGCCAAAATCTGGAAACACCATATATTTT.

The chain couples TRBV30 to TRBJ2-3; unclear D gene. The V end lost 5 bases, the J end lost 4 bases, and 10 bases lay between the germline ends. Germline V lookup: CDR1 GTSNPN, CDR2 SVGIG (reference sequence). This CDR3 region has 12 residues. The CDR3 DNA reads TGTGCCTGGGAGCCACGCCCAGATACGCAGTATTTT. Translating gives CAWEPRPDTQYF.

V gene TRBV6-5 combines with J gene TRBJ1-5, with 8 positions matching TRBD1. Germline V lookup: CDR1 MNHEY, CDR2 SVGAGI. V dropped 5 bases and J dropped 4; count of bases not matched to a gene: 4. The CDR3 runs 14 residues. CDR3: CASSNHRGNQPQHF. DNA of the CDR3: TGTGCCAGCAGTAACCACAGGGGGAATCAGCCCCAGCATTTT.

V and J are TRBV10-3 and TRBJ2-3; D unclear. Trimming removed 4 bases from V and 1 base from J, with 15 bases in between. Germline CDR1 reads ENHRY; CDR2 reads SYGVKD. The CDR3 consists of 16 residues. The CDR3 here is CAISALELTGTDTQYF. The DNA of the CDR3 is TGTGCCATCAGTGCCCTTGAACTGACCGGCACAGATACGCAGTATTTT.

In DNA form, the CDR3 reads TGTGCCAGCAGCTTACCTAGCGGGAGGATGGTCGGGGAGCTGTTTTTT. As protein: CASSLPSGRMVGELFF. V and J are TRBV7-9 and TRBJ2-2, with 11 bases identical to TRBD2. CDR3 size: 16 residues. Germline trimming cut 2 bases from V and 7 bases from J; bases unmatched to any gene: 6. Germline V gives CDR1 SEHNR, CDR2 FQNEAQ (reference sequence).

The chain combines TRBV6-4 with TRBJ1-2, with a tentative D call TRBD1 (6 bases). Deletions cut 7 bases from V and 4 bases from J, with 16 bases between. The germline gives CDR1 MRHNA, CDR2 SNTAGT. The CDR3 has 14 residues. The DNA of the CDR3 is TGTGCCAGCACCACCGAGGGGGGTCTCTATGGCTACACCTTC. Protein: CASTTEGGLYGYTF.

CDR3: CSALDVDTQYF. In nucleotides, the CDR3 is TGCAGTGCTTTGGACGTGGATACGCAGTATTTT. The rearrangement links TRBV20-1 to TRBJ2-3, with D uncertain. The CDR3 has 11 residues. The V end was cut by 5 bases, the J end by 6 bases, with 9 bases between. Germline V gene data show CDR1 as DFQATT and CDR2 as SNEGSKA (reference sequence).

V and J are TRBV9 and TRBJ1-3, with D perhaps matching TRBD1 (5 bases). The V end lost 4 bases, the J end lost 2 bases, and 10 bases lay between the germline ends. Germline loops: CDR1 SGDLS, CDR2 YYNGEE. This CDR3 contains 14 residues. The CDR3 sequence: CASSHGGTGNTIYF. The DNA for the CDR3 is TGTGCCAGCAGCCATGGGGGAACTGGAAACACCATATATTTT.